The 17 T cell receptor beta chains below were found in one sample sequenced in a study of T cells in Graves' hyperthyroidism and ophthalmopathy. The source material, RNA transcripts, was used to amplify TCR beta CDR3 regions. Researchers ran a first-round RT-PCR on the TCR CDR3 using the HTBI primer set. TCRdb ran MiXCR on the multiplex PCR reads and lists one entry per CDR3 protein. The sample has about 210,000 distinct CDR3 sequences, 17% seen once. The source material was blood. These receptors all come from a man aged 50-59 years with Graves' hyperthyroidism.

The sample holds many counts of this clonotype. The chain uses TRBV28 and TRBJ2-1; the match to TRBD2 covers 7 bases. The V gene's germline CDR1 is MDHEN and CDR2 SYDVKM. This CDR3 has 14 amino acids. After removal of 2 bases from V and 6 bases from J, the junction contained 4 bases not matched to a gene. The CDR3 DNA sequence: TGTGCCAGCAGTTTAACTAGCGCCTCCAATGAGCAGTTCTTC. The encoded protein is CASSLTSASNEQFF.

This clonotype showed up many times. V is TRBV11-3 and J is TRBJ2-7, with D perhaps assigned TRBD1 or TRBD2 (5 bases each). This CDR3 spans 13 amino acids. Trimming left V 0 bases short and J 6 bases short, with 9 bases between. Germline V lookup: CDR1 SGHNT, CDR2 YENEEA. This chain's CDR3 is CASSLDGAREQYF. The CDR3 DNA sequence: TGTGCCAGCAGCTTAGACGGGGCGCGCGAGCAGTACTTC.

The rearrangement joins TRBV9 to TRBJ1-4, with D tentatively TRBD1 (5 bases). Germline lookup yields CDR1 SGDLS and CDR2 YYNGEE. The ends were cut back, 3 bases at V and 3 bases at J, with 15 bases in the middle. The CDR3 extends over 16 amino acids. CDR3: CASSASGQVANEKLFF. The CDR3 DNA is TGTGCCAGCAGCGCCTCGGGGCAGGTGGCTAATGAAAAACTGTTTTTT.

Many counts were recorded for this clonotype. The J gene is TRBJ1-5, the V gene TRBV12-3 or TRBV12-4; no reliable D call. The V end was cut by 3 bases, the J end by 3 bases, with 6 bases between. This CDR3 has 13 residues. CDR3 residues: CASSFGTNQPQHF. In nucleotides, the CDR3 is TGTGCCAGCAGTTTTGGCACCAATCAGCCCCAGCATTTT.

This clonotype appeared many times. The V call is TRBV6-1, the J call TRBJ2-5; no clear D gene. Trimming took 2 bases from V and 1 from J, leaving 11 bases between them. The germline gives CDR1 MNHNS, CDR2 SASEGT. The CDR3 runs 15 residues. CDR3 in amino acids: CASSENPAIQETQYF. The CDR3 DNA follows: TGTGCCAGCAGTGAAAATCCAGCCATCCAAGAGACCCAGTACTTC.

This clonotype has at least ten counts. CDR3 DNA: TGCGCCAGCAGCCAAGATGACCGACAGGGTGTTTACGAGCAGTACTTC. It translates to CASSQDDRQGVYEQYF. The chain has TRBV4-1 and TRBJ2-7, with 7 bases matching TRBD1. Germline V lookup: CDR1 MGHRA, CDR2 YSYEKL. CDR3 length: 16 amino acids. V shed 0 bases and J 4 bases; nucleotides not matched to a gene: 9.

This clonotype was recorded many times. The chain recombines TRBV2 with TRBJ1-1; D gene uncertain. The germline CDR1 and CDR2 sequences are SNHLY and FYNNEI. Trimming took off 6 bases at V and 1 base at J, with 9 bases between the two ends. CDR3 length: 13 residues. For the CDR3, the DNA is TGTGCCAGCAGAGGAGGGCAGAACACTGAAGCTTTCTTT. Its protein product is CASRGGQNTEAFF.

The CDR3 nucleotides read TGTGCCAGCAGCCCGTCTATCGGGCAGCACACCGGGGAGCTGTTTTTT. Residues: CASSPSIGQHTGELFF. The rearrangement links TRBV5-4 to TRBJ2-2; D not certain. This CDR3 contains 16 residues. V was shortened by 4 bases and J by 3 bases, with 16 bases between the two germline ends. Germline CDR1 reads SGHNT; CDR2 reads YYREEE (reference sequence).

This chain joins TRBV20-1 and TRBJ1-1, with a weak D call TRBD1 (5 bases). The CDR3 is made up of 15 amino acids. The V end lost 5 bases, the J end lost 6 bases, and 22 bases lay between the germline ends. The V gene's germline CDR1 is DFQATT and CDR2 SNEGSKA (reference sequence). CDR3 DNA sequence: TGCAGTGCTCGTCCCCCTTCGAAACAGGTTCCTGAAGCTTTCTTT. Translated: CSARPPSKQVPEAFF.

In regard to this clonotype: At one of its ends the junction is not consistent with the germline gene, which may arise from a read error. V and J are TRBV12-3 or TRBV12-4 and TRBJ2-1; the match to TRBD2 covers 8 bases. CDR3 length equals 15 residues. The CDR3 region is CAISFRAGDYSEQFF. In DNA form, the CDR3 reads TGTGCCATCAGTTTTCGAGCGGGAGACTACAGTGAGCAGTTCTTC.

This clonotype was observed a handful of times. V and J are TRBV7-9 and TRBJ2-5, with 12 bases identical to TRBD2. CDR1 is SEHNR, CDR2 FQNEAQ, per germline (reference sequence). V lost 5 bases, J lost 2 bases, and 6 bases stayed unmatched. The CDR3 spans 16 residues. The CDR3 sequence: CASSTRLAGVQETQYF. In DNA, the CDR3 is TGTGCCAGCAGCACTAGACTAGCGGGGGTACAAGAGACCCAGTACTTC.

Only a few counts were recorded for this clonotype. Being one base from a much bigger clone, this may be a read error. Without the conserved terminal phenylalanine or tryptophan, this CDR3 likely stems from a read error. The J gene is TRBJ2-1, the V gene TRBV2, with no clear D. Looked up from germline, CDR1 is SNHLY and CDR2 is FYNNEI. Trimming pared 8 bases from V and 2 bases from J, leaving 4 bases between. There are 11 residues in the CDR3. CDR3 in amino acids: CASGTYNEQFL. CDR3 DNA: TGTGCCAGCGGGACCTACAATGAGCAGTTCCTC.

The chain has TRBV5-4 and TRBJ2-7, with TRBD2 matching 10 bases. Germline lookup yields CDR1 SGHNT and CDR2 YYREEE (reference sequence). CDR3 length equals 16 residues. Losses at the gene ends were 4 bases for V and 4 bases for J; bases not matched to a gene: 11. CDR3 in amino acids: CASSPSSGSKGYEQYF. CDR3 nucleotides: TGTGCCAGCAGCCCCTCTAGCGGGAGTAAGGGTTACGAGCAGTACTTC.

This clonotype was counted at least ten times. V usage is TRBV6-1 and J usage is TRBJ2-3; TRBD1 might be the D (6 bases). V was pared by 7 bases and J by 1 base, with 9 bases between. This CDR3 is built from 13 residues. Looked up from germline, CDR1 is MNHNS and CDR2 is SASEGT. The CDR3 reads CASNRVRTDTQYF. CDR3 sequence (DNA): TGTGCCAGCAACAGGGTCCGCACAGATACGCAGTATTTT.

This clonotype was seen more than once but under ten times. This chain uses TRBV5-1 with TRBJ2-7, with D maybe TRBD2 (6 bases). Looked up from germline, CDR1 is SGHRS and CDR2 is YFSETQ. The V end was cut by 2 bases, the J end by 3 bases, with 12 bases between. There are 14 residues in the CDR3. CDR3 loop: CASSFTGGNYEQYF. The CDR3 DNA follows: TGCGCCAGCAGCTTTACCGGAGGGAACTACGAGCAGTACTTC.

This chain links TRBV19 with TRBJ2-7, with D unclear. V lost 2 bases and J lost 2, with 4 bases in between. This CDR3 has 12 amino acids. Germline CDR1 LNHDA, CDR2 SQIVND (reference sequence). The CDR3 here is CASSISAYEQYF. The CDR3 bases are TGTGCCAGTAGTATATCAGCCTACGAGCAGTACTTC.

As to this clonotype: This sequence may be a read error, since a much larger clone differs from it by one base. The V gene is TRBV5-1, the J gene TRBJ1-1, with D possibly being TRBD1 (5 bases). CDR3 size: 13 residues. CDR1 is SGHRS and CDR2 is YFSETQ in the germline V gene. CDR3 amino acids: CGSCSLGETEAFF. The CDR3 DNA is TGTGGCAGCTGCTCCTTGGGGGAAACTGAAGCTTTCTTT.